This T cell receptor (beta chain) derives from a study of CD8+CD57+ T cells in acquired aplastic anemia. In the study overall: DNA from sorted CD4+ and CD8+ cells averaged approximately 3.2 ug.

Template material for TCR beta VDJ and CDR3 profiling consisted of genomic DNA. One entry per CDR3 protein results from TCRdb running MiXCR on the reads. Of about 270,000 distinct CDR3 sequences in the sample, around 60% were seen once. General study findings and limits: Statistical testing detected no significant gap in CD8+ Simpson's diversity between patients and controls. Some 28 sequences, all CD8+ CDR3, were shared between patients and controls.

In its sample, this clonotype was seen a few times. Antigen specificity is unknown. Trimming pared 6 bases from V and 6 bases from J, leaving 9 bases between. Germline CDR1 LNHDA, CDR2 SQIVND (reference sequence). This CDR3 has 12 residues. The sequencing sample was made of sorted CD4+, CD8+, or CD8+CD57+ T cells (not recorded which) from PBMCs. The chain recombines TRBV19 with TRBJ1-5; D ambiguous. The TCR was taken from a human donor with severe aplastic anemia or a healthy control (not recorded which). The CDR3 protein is CASSYPSQPQHF. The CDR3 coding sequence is TGTGCCAGTAGCTACCCGAGTCAGCCCCAGCATTTT. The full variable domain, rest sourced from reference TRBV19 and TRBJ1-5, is DGGITQSPKYLFRKEGQNVTLSCEQNLNHDAMYWYRQDPGQGLRLIYYSQIVNDFQKGDIAEGYSVSREKKESFPLTVTSAQKNPTAFYLCASSYPSQPQHFGDGTRLSIL.